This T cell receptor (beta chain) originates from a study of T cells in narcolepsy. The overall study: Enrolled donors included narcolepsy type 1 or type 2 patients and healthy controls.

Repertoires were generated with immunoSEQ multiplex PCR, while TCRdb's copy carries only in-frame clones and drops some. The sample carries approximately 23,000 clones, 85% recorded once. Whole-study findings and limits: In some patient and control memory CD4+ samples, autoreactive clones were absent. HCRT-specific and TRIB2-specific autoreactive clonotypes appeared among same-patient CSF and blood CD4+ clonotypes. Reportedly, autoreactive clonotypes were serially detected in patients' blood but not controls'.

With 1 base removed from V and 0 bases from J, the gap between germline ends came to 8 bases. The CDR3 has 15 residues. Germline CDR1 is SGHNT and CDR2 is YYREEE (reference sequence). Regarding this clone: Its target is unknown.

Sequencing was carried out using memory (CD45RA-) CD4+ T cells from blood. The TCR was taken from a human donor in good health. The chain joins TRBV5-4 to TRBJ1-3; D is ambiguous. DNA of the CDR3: TGTGCCAGCAGCTTGATGGGTAGCTCTGGAAACACCATATATTTT. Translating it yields CASSLMGSSGNTIYF.